The 31 T cell receptor beta chains presented below share a single source sample, sequenced in a study of CD8 T cells in ankylosing spondylitis. TCRdb ran MiXCR on the 5' RACE reads and lists one entry per CDR3 protein. This sample has some 200,000 distinct CDR3 sequences, with around 13% found just once. Sequenced material: blood, either unsorted or a sorted T cell fraction (not recorded which). Every receptor here comes from a male donor with ankylosing spondylitis or in good health (not recorded which).

This clonotype was counted between two and nine times. This sequence joins TRBV20-1 and TRBJ2-7; the D is unclear. Trimming took 3 bases from V and 1 from J, leaving 10 bases between them. The germline CDR1 and CDR2 sequences are DFQATT and SNEGSKA (reference sequence). This CDR3 spans 13 amino acids. Written as DNA, the CDR3 is TGCAGTGCTAGGGTGCCCTCATCCTACGAGCAGTACTTC. This encodes CSARVPSSYEQYF.

The rearrangement joins TRBV6-5 to TRBJ2-2, with 9 bases that match TRBD1. V shed 2 bases, J shed 7 bases, and the junction held 11 bases outside the gene matches. CDR1 is MNHEY and CDR2 is SVGAGI in the germline V gene. The length of the CDR3 is 17 residues. CDR3 in DNA: TGTGCCAGCAGTTACACTCATGTCGGGACAGGGAACGGGGAGCTGTTTTTT. Protein sequence: CASSYTHVGTGNGELFF.

The genes are TRBV20-1 and TRBJ2-1; TRBD2 matches 10 bases. Germline trimming cut 2 bases from V and 3 bases from J; bases unmatched to any gene: 10. CDR3 length: 17 residues. Germline V gene sequence: CDR1 DFQATT, CDR2 SNEGSKA (reference sequence). The CDR3 protein is CSARPRTLAGGYNEQFF. CDR3 bases: TGCAGTGCTAGACCCCGCACCTTAGCGGGGGGCTACAATGAGCAGTTCTTC.

V usage is TRBV7-2 and J usage is TRBJ2-7; the D gene is possibly TRBD2 (6 bases). CDR1 SGHTA and CDR2 FQGNSA come from the germline V gene. The CDR3 totals 17 residues. Between the trimmed V and J ends, which lost 5 bases and 0 bases, there was a span of 20 bases. The DNA for the CDR3 is TGTGCCAGCAGCCGGGGACCGTATGGACTAAGCTCCTACGAGCAGTACTTC. This codes for CASSRGPYGLSSYEQYF.

This clonotype occurred many times. CDR3 sequence (DNA): TGTGCCAGCAGTTTAGGCGGGGGGGCCTTGGAGACCCAGTACTTC. Residues: CASSLGGGALETQYF. The chain carries TRBV12-3 or TRBV12-4 and TRBJ2-5; 9 bases agree with TRBD2. This CDR3 spans 15 amino acids. The junction had 5 bases not matched to a gene; V was cut back by 1 base and J by 5 bases.

In this sample, this clonotype turned up a few times. The V call is TRBV12-3 or TRBV12-4, the J call TRBJ2-3, with D perhaps matching TRBD2 (6 bases). Trimming stripped 2 bases from V and 0 bases from J, with 18 bases between. The CDR3 is 18 residues long. The CDR3 sequence is CASSLSLGRGASTDTQYF. The CDR3 nucleotides read TGTGCCAGCAGTTTATCCTTAGGGCGCGGGGCTAGCACAGATACGCAGTATTTT.

V usage is TRBV7-8 and J usage is TRBJ2-1; D possibly corresponds to TRBD2 (6 bases). The length of the CDR3 is 16 residues. The ends were cut back, 4 bases at V and 0 bases at J, with 13 bases in the middle. From germline, CDR1 is SGHVS and CDR2 FQNEAQ. The CDR3 DNA reads TGTGCCAGCAGCTCACTCTCCGGGGGCTCCTACAATGAGCAGTTCTTC. This encodes CASSSLSGGSYNEQFF.

The table lists this clonotype with many counts. V gene TRBV5-1 combines with J gene TRBJ2-7, with D possibly being TRBD2 (6 bases). The CDR3 extends over 13 amino acids. Germline V gene data show CDR1 as SGHRS and CDR2 as YFSETQ. The ends were cut back, 5 bases at V and 2 bases at J, with 11 bases in the middle. CDR3 loop: CASRRDGTYEQYF. The CDR3 DNA reads as TGCGCCAGCAGGCGGGACGGGACCTACGAGCAGTACTTC.

In its sample, this clonotype was seen many times. J is TRBJ2-7 and V is TRBV9, with a weak D call TRBD2 (6 bases). Germline values: CDR1 SGDLS, CDR2 YYNGEE. CDR3 length: 15 residues. Trimming pared 4 bases from V and 2 bases from J, leaving 16 bases between. In DNA, the CDR3 is TGTGCCAGCAGCTATGGTAGCGGTTTTACCTACGAGCAGTACTTC. The encoded protein is CASSYGSGFTYEQYF.

This clonotype has a handful of counts. V usage is TRBV27 and J usage is TRBJ2-7; TRBD2 is a possible D gene (5 bases). Trimming left V 7 bases short and J 1 base short, with 11 bases between. There are 13 residues in the CDR3. The germline V gene encodes CDR1 MNHEY and CDR2 SMNVEV (reference sequence). Here the CDR3 DNA reads TGTGCCAGCAAGGCAGGCGGGTCCTACGAGCAGTACTTC. This gives the protein CASKAGGSYEQYF.

This chain connects TRBV10-1 to TRBJ2-3, with 8 bases fitting TRBD1. With V trimmed by 2 bases and J by 5 bases, 9 bases remained unmatched. In germline, CDR1 is WNHNN, CDR2 SYGVQD (reference sequence). The CDR3 loop spans 16 amino acids. This CDR3 is CASSETQGVLGDTQYF. CDR3 coding DNA: TGCGCCAGCAGTGAGACACAGGGGGTCCTTGGAGATACGCAGTATTTT.

The rearrangement links TRBV7-9 to TRBJ1-1; tentative D call: TRBD1 (6 bases). Trimming took 1 base from V and 6 from J, leaving 9 bases between them. Germline V gives CDR1 SEHNR, CDR2 FQNEAQ (reference sequence). The CDR3 consists of 13 residues. The CDR3 DNA reads TGTGCCAGCAGCTTAGACCCAGGGGCTGAAGCTTTCTTT. Translation: CASSLDPGAEAFF.

This clonotype was seen many times. This sequence joins TRBV7-9 and TRBJ1-4; no clear D. Trimming shortened V by 2 bases and J by 2 bases, and 9 bases separated the two germline ends. The CDR3 extends over 15 amino acids. Germline lookup yields CDR1 SEHNR and CDR2 FQNEAQ (reference sequence). The CDR3 spells CASSLSGETNEKLFF. CDR3 sequence (DNA): TGTGCCAGCAGCTTAAGCGGGGAGACTAATGAAAAACTGTTTTTT.

This clonotype was observed many times. This chain connects TRBV29-1 to TRBJ2-3, with no clear D. Germline CDR1 reads SQVTM; CDR2 reads ANQGSEA. Trimming took 8 bases from V and 9 from J, leaving 15 bases between them. There are 11 residues in the CDR3. The CDR3 coding sequence is TGCAGCTATCACACTGGAACAACGCAGTATTTT. It is translated as CSYHTGTTQYF.

The chain joins TRBV19 to TRBJ2-1; a weak D match, TRBD1 (6 bases). CDR1 is LNHDA and CDR2 is SQIVND in the germline V gene (reference sequence). There are 16 residues in the CDR3. Trimming pared 6 bases from V and 3 bases from J, leaving 18 bases between. CDR3 in DNA: TGTGCCAGTAGAAAGATACAGGGAAGTCTCTACAATGAGCAGTTCTTC. Translation: CASRKIQGSLYNEQFF.

In this sample, this clonotype turned up a few times. The chain couples TRBV7-2 to TRBJ2-1; D ambiguous. The germline gives CDR1 SGHTA, CDR2 FQGNSA. V lost 1 base to trimming and J lost 9 bases, with 7 bases between them. The CDR3 length is 12 residues. The CDR3 reads CASSLGIPEQFF. The CDR3 DNA reads as TGTGCCAGCAGCTTAGGGATCCCTGAGCAGTTCTTC.

This clonotype was seen only a few times. CDR3 sequence reads: CASSQEGHPYTDTQYF. The CDR3, as DNA: TGCGCCAGCAGCCAAGAGGGACACCCCTACACAGATACGCAGTATTTT. The chain has TRBV4-1 and TRBJ2-3; weak D call: TRBD1 (6 bases). V lost 0 bases and J lost 2, with 12 bases in between. From germline, CDR1 is MGHRA and CDR2 YSYEKL. CDR3 length equals 16 residues.

This clonotype was detected only a few times. The V gene is TRBV27, the J gene TRBJ2-1; possibly TRBD2 for D (5 bases). CDR1 and CDR2 (germline): MNHEY, SMNVEV (reference sequence). This CDR3 has 15 residues. V was pared by 5 bases and J by 1 base, with 12 bases between. The CDR3 nucleotides are TGTGCCAGCAGTCGCAAAGGCGGGTCCTACAATGAGCAGTTCTTC. Protein sequence: CASSRKGGSYNEQFF.

This chain links TRBV6-1 with TRBJ1-2; D might be TRBD1 (5 bases). V lost 6 bases, J lost 6 bases, and 20 bases lay in between. The CDR3 is 15 amino acids. Germline-derived CDR1 and CDR2 are MNHNS and SASEGT. In DNA form, the CDR3 reads TGTGCCAGCAGCCACCCTCTTACAGGAATGGATGGCTACACCTTC. Protein sequence: CASSHPLTGMDGYTF.

The chain joins TRBV5-1 to TRBJ2-3; TRBD2 matches at 8 bases. Germline V gene sequence: CDR1 SGHRS, CDR2 YFSETQ. V was clipped by 5 bases and J by 0 bases; unmatched bases: 8. This CDR3 region has 16 residues. The CDR3 is CASRSHLAGSTDTQYF. CDR3 coding DNA: TGCGCCAGCAGGTCCCACCTAGCGGGTAGCACAGATACGCAGTATTTT.

The genes are TRBV4-2 and TRBJ2-7; D perhaps matches TRBD1 (5 bases). Trimming stripped 3 bases from V and 7 bases from J, with 10 bases between. This CDR3 spans 12 amino acids. Germline CDR1 LGHNA, CDR2 YNFKEQ. The CDR3 DNA reads as TGTGCCAGCAGCCACCGCGACAGAGAGCAGTACTTC. Amino acid sequence: CASSHRDREQYF.

This clonotype was picked up a small number of times. This chain uses TRBV2 with TRBJ2-5; D perhaps matches TRBD1 (6 bases). Per the germline V gene, CDR1 is SNHLY and CDR2 is FYNNEI. V was trimmed by 3 bases and J by 0 bases, leaving 11 bases between them. CDR3 length: 15 amino acids. The CDR3 spells CASSDPDRYQETQYF. CDR3 coding DNA: TGTGCCAGCAGTGACCCGGACAGATACCAAGAGACCCAGTACTTC. Based on the CDR3 plus reference TRBV2 and TRBJ2-5, the full variable domain is EPEVTQTPSHQVTQMGQEVILRCVPISNHLYFYWYRQILGQKVEFLVSFYNNEISEKSEIFDDQFSVERPDGSNFTLKIRSTKLEDSAMYFCASSDPDRYQETQYFGPGTRLLVL.

This clonotype was observed many times. This chain's CDR3 is CASSHYPPGDVEQYF. In nucleotides, the CDR3 is TGTGCCAGCAGCCATTATCCACCGGGGGATGTCGAGCAGTACTTC. The V call is TRBV5-5, the J call TRBJ2-7; possibly TRBD2 for D (6 bases). Germline assignment: CDR1 SGHKS and CDR2 YYEKEE (reference sequence). The CDR3 is 15 residues long. The V end lost 4 bases, the J end lost 6 bases, and 20 bases lay between the germline ends.

The chain carries TRBV5-1 and TRBJ2-7; D possibly corresponds to TRBD1 (5 bases). Germline V lookup: CDR1 SGHRS, CDR2 YFSETQ. V gave up 5 bases and J gave up 5 bases, with 8 bases separating them. The CDR3 is 11 residues long. DNA of the CDR3: TGCGCCAGCAGGAAGGGGAACGAGCAGTACTTC. This translates into CASRKGNEQYF.

This clonotype was seen a few times. The chain uses TRBV6-4 and TRBJ2-2; D possibly corresponds to TRBD1 (6 bases). The CDR3 totals 13 residues. V lost 4 bases to trimming and J lost 3 bases, with 6 bases between them. Germline CDR1 and CDR2: MRHNA and SNTAGT. The CDR3: CASSAGDTGELFF. DNA for the CDR3: TGTGCCAGCAGTGCAGGGGACACCGGGGAGCTGTTTTTT.

This clonotype was detected a few times. The chain is built from TRBV18 and TRBJ2-1; D gene uncertain. Trimming shortened V by 2 bases and J by 8 bases, and 4 bases separated the two germline ends. Per the germline V gene, CDR1 is KGHSH and CDR2 is LQKENI. The CDR3 spans 11 residues. The CDR3 reads CASSPAHEQFF. In nucleotides, the CDR3 is TGTGCCAGCTCACCAGCACATGAGCAGTTCTTC.

This clonotype was counted between two and nine times. The rearrangement uses TRBV9 and TRBJ2-3; D is tentatively TRBD1 or TRBD2 (5 bases each). V lost 5 bases to trimming and J lost 0 bases, with 16 bases between them. This CDR3 has 16 residues. Germline V CDR1 and CDR2: SGDLS, YYNGEE. The CDR3 coding sequence is TGTGCCAGCAGGCATAGCCGGGACGCTAGCACAGATACGCAGTATTTT. Protein product: CASRHSRDASTDTQYF.

V and J are TRBV6-1 and TRBJ2-1; tentatively, D is TRBD1 (6 bases). V dropped 6 bases and J dropped 2 bases, with 17 bases sitting between them. Germline values: CDR1 MNHNS, CDR2 SASEGT. There are 16 residues in the CDR3. The CDR3 nucleotides are TGTGCCAGCAGGATTGACAGGACCGGGACCTACAATGAGCAGTTCTTC. This sequence encodes CASRIDRTGTYNEQFF.

This clonotype appeared many times. The J gene is TRBJ2-7, the V gene TRBV4-2; D is possibly TRBD1 (6 bases). CDR1 is LGHNA and CDR2 is YNFKEQ in the germline V gene. The CDR3 contains 15 residues. V dropped 0 bases and J dropped 3 bases, with 12 bases sitting between them. In DNA form, the CDR3 reads TGTGCCAGCAGCCAAGAAGGGGACACCTTCTACGAGCAGTACTTC. Amino acid sequence: CASSQEGDTFYEQYF.

This clonotype has ten or more counts. The V and J genes are TRBV27 and TRBJ2-1, with 15 bases identical to TRBD2. The CDR3 runs to 15 residues. The ends lost 2 bases at V and 9 bases at J; junction bases unmatched: 2. CDR1 and CDR2 from the germline V gene are MNHEY and SMNVEV (reference sequence). The CDR3 bases are TGTGCCAGCAGTTTAGGGACTAGCGGGAGGACTGAGCAGTTCTTC. Protein product: CASSLGTSGRTEQFF.

The chain carries TRBV11-1 and TRBJ2-7, with D maybe TRBD2 (6 bases). The CDR3 extends over 14 amino acids. V lost 1 base, J lost 4 bases, and 11 bases lay in between. Per the germline V gene, CDR1 is SGHAT and CDR2 is FQDESV (reference sequence). The CDR3 reads CASSLVGSWYEQYF. The CDR3 DNA is TGTGCCAGCAGCTTAGTCGGGAGTTGGTACGAGCAGTACTTC.